This T cell receptor beta chain originates from a study of T cell repertoires in cytomegalovirus infection. TCRdb analysed the reads with MiXCR anew, one entry per CDR3 protein. The data contain about 51,000 distinct CDR3 sequences, 20% to 25% of them seen just once; the ten biggest clones take up less than 30%. Points on this clonotype: The antigen is not known.

V lost 7 bases and J 4 bases, leaving 16 bases between the germline ends. This CDR3 has 15 amino acids. Germline loops: CDR1 SNHLY, CDR2 FYNNEI. The chain carries TRBV2 and TRBJ1-4; D is perhaps TRBD1 (5 bases). Specimen: CD8+ T cells from cultured PBMCs, collected from culture after CMV antigen stimulation. This receptor was obtained from a human donor in good health (CMV status not recorded). Some clones in this sample may be carry-over from other donors' samples. The CDR3 coding sequence is TGTGCCAGCATGTTAGACTCCAGGGTTAATGAAAAACTGTTTTTT. Its protein is CASMLDSRVNEKLFF.